This is a list of T cell receptor beta chains from one sample in a study of T cells in Graves' hyperthyroidism and ophthalmopathy. TCRdb re-analysed the multiplex PCR reads in MiXCR, keeping a single row per CDR3 protein. The profile shows roughly 180,000 distinct CDR3 sequences, roughly 10% of them singletons. Sequences were obtained from blood. These receptors all stem from a woman between 18 and 29 years old with Graves' hyperthyroidism that later progressed to Graves' ophthalmopathy. Each CDR3 is given without its conserved first and last residue.

TRBJ1-1 | TRBV20-1 | SARDLTGITEAF
TRBJ2-1 | TRBV3-1 | ASSQFGGSYNEQF
TRBJ2-6 | TRBV7-9 | ASSIGTGNTGANVLT
TRBJ1-3 | TRBV6-1 | ASSRQQGLYSGNTIY
TRBJ2-5 | TRBV28 | ASSSSGGMETQY
TRBJ1-5 | TRBV2 | ASSGGQGGNQPQH
TRBJ2-7 | TRBV25-1 | ASIAGPYEQY
TRBJ2-7 | TRBV6-1 | ASSEGLEQY
TRBJ2-7 | TRBV3-1 | ASSQEKGATDEQY
TRBJ1-4 | TRBV28 | ASASRTGTRVDEKLF
TRBJ2-3 | TRBV20-1 | SASSGITDTQY
TRBJ2-7 | TRBV2 | ASSHGASPQQY
TRBJ2-7 | TRBV6-1 | ASSSGTAVSYEQY
TRBJ2-7 | TRBV4-1 | ASSQDPDRGYYEQY
TRBJ1-2 | TRBV11-2 | ASSSGTAYPAYT
TRBJ2-3 | TRBV12-3/TRBV12-4 | ASSLIEFTSTDTQY
TRBJ2-5 | TRBV20-1 | SAREKGLQETQY
TRBJ1-4 | TRBV13 | ASSLGGTGGEKLF
TRBJ1-2 | TRBV7-8 | ASSYAGTPTGEIYGYT
TRBJ2-7 | TRBV5-6 | ASSWGGAPLGEQY
TRBJ2-3 | TRBV2 | ASIRDGSTDTQY
TRBJ2-5 | TRBV12-3/TRBV12-4 | ASSFGKTQY
TRBJ2-7 | TRBV9 | ASSVESSGFYEQY
TRBJ2-7 | TRBV3-1 | ASSQVPGGHSDEQY
TRBJ2-5 | TRBV27 | ASSRRWVGETQY
TRBJ1-1 | TRBV20-1 | SARDSLSGSMNTEAF
TRBJ2-2 | TRBV27 | ASTPGEGGELF
TRBJ2-1 | TRBV27 | ASSLIRGARNEQF
TRBJ1-2 | TRBV4-1 | ASSQGGGRYNYGYT
TRBJ2-1 | TRBV20-1 | SAIPRPGLAGHYNEQF
TRBJ2-5 | TRBV24-1 | ATRSTGGGKETQY
TRBJ2-2 | TRBV24-1 | ATSAARNTGELF
TRBJ2-5 | TRBV6-1 | ASSNLETQY
TRBJ2-3 | TRBV20-1 | SARDLGGRTDTQY
TRBJ1-6 | TRBV10-3 | AISEPGGGVNSPLH
TRBJ2-7 | TRBV4-2 | ASSQVSERYEQY
TRBJ1-3 | TRBV6-1 | ASSEWLIPSGNAIY
TRBJ1-4 | TRBV7-9 | ASSLISTNEKLF
TRBJ2-5 | TRBV15 | ATSNIAGETQY
TRBJ2-7 | TRBV7-2 | ASSQTGRTLRRYEQY
TRBJ2-2 | TRBV28 | ASSFSGRGHVGELF
TRBJ2-5 | TRBV2 | ASSTGPSQETQY
TRBJ1-4 | TRBV5-1 | ASSQGGQEKLF
TRBJ1-1 | TRBV3-1 | ASSQDKSTEAF
TRBJ2-5 | TRBV11-2 | ASSLEGLETQY
TRBJ1-1 | TRBV19 | ASRATGVNTEAF
TRBJ1-1 | TRBV20-1 | SARVSGGRGPEAF
TRBJ2-7 | TRBV6-1 | ASSRTGIISYEQY
TRBJ2-7 | TRBV3-1 | ASSLRQGVYEQY
TRBJ2-7 | TRBV12-3/TRBV12-4 | ASANGQSYYEQY
TRBJ1-1 | TRBV6-1 | ASGSGWNTEAF